This T cell receptor beta chain was found in a study of T cells in Graves' hyperthyroidism and ophthalmopathy (dated by TCRdb to about 2019). Study-level background: Peripheral blood was sampled at the time of initial diagnosis, prior to any treatment. TCR V-J signatures able to tell the groups apart were searched for in a discovery cohort of 100 patients, of whom around 43 had Graves' ophthalmopathy and some 60 had stable Graves' hyperthyroidism. An independent validation cohort of 18 to 20 hyperthyroidism patients and approximately 17 patients who later progressed to ophthalmopathy tested prospective prediction of ophthalmopathy. The roughly 91 discovery patients were randomly divided into training and test sets at a 7:3 ratio. In addition, the study compared T-cell repertoires in thyroid tissue and in blood from about 6 Graves' hyperthyroidism patients. After blood sampling, hyperthyroidism patients were treated with methimazole at a starting dose of 30 mg daily, and ophthalmopathy patients were treated with high-dose intravenous methylprednisolone. TCR Vbeta CDR3 sequencing of 130 to 150 peripheral blood samples (43 ophthalmopathy, 75 hyperthyroidism and around 17 progressor patients) is reported in the paper. Overall study results and their limits: Most expanded thyroid clonotypes (frequency above 0.001) were also detected in blood, a finding suggesting that blood repertoires may reflect thyroid immune responses. In validation, the model predicted progression to ophthalmopathy with around 71% sensitivity and 72% to 75% specificity, a median of roughly seven months before onset. A model built on a 13 V-J signature distinguished ophthalmopathy from stable hyperthyroidism, reaching 85% to 90% sensitivity and 81.08% specificity in cross-validation and 80%/75% in testing. No statistical method was used to set the sample size in advance, and investigators knew the group allocation.

V is pruned by 4 bases and J by 7 bases, leaving 10 bases of the junction without a gene match. The germline V gene encodes CDR1 SGHKS and CDR2 YYEKEE (reference sequence). The CDR3 contains 16 residues, cysteine and phenylalanine counted. CDR3 DNA is the only sequence kept; it has 48 bases, read in frame from the first base. The TCR beta CDR3 regions were amplified from the RNA transcripts. For the first round of RT-PCR on the TCR CDR3, the HTBI primer set was used together with the Qiagen OneStep RT-PCR kit. The libraries were constructed in a second round of multiplex PCR and then size-selected and purified. The libraries were sequenced on an Illumina HiSeq2000 using paired-end 100 bp reads. Per the source publication's procedure: SOAPnuke was used to process the raw data, throwing out any read that contained adapters or uncalled bases, had a mean Phred below 15, or lacked an exact constant-primer or identifier match. High-quality paired reads were merged using COPE v1.2.5, and each unique nucleotide sequence was defined as a clonotype. Clonotypes were aligned to IMGT TRBV, TRBD and TRBJ reference segments using MiTCR v1.1. Analysis was restricted to V-J combinations with a frequency above 0.0001, which covered over 98% of repertoires. A TCS score was defined as the ratio between F50 (clonal expansion) and ExV (chaos), using BLOSUM62-based TCRdist between CDR3 peptides within each V-J. Welch's t-statistics and random forest reduced around 510 V-J features to 10 to 15, which were used in a naive Bayes classifier (R e1071). TCRdb handled the public reads itself, with Q25 trimming in fastp and clone calling in MiXCR, and kept productive beta chains. Rows matching on CDR3 protein sequence are summarized as one entry with the most common DNA and genes. These V and J calls originate from TCRdb's pipeline instead of the authors' own analysis. The table for this sample lists some 150,000 distinct CDR3 sequences; around 21% of them were counted only once. The ten top clones hold 67% of the sample.

Hyperthyroidism patients were newly diagnosed, with disease duration under 2 months, and aged 18 to 65 years. Patients with uncontrolled infections, other autoimmune diseases, pregnancy or lactation were excluded. Diagnoses were established on the basis of clinical symptoms, serum thyroxine and TRAb, thyroid ultrasound, and orbital computed tomography. Blood from progressor patients was collected at the time of first diagnosis with hyperthyroidism, before any ophthalmopathy symptoms had appeared. PBMCs were isolated from 7.5 to 10 ml of fresh peripheral blood by Ficoll-Paque density gradient centrifugation. Progressor patients were initially diagnosed with Graves' hyperthyroidism and developed ophthalmopathy during follow-up. Total RNA was extracted with Trizol reagent, and quality was checked on an Agilent 2100 Bioanalyzer. This clonotype was observed a few times. Its antigen is still unknown. Base-call qualities are not available, and no considerably larger clone is one nucleotide away.

The chain is encoded by TRBV5-5 joined to TRBJ1-6, and 8 junctional nucleotides match TRBD1. The source material was blood. The sequence was collected from a woman aged 50 to 65 with Graves' hyperthyroidism that later progressed to Graves' ophthalmopathy. The CDR3 reads CASSARTGRGNSPLHF. The DNA sequence is as follows: TGTGCCAGCAGCGCCCGGACAGGGAGGGGCAATTCACCCCTCCACTTT.